These 28 T cell receptor beta chains share one sample of origin, sequenced in a study of spatial heterogeneity in lung cancer. TCRdb reanalysed the 5' RACE reads using MiXCR and keeps one entry per CDR3 protein. The sample holds 95,000 to 120,000 distinct CDR3 sequences, 11% seen once. Time point here: blood at routine non-recurrence follow-up after resection. The sequencing used PBMCs, collected at follow-up. The receptors were sampled from a female donor with early-stage non-small cell lung cancer.

This chain uses TRBV6-1 with TRBJ1-5; 7 bases are a match to TRBD1. This CDR3 spans 15 amino acids. Germline V CDR1 and CDR2: MNHNS, SASEGT. Trimming took 7 bases from V and 0 from J; bases not matched to a gene: 6. The CDR3 loop is CASTEGAVSNQPQHF. In DNA form, the CDR3 reads TGTGCCAGCACCGAGGGGGCAGTTAGCAATCAGCCCCAGCATTTT.

This clonotype was found a few times. This sequence joins TRBV12-3 or TRBV12-4 and TRBJ2-7; no clear D gene. The CDR3 runs 13 residues. The V end was cut by 6 bases, the J end by 1 base, with 10 bases between. The chain's CDR3 is CASSPAVSYEQYF. CDR3 sequence (DNA): TGTGCCAGCAGCCCGGCAGTATCCTACGAGCAGTACTTC.

The chain uses TRBV7-9 and TRBJ2-1; 14 bases align to TRBD2. This CDR3 spans 16 amino acids. Germline V CDR1 and CDR2: SEHNR, FQNEAQ (reference sequence). Germline trimming cut 0 bases from V and 10 bases from J; bases unmatched to any gene: 5. The chain's CDR3 is CASSLAGGLAGEEQFF. CDR3 bases: TGTGCCAGCAGCTTAGCGGGGGGACTAGCGGGAGAAGAGCAGTTCTTC.

In the case of this clonotype: A much bigger clone sits one base away, suggesting this may be a read error. This chain uses TRBV12-3 or TRBV12-4 with TRBJ1-5; D unclear. V was trimmed by 0 bases and J by 9 bases, leaving 12 bases between them. The length of the CDR3 is 14 residues. The CDR3 is CASSLAAGKRPQHF. CDR3 bases: TGTGCCAGCAGTTTAGCGGCCGGGAAGAGGCCCCAGCATTTT.

V and J are TRBV20-1 and TRBJ1-3, with a weak D call TRBD1 (5 bases). This CDR3 has 15 amino acids. V was shortened by 3 bases and J by 0 bases, with 12 bases between the two germline ends. The germline gives CDR1 DFQATT, CDR2 SNEGSKA (reference sequence). The CDR3 protein is CSASRQLNSGNTIYF. In DNA form, the CDR3 reads TGCAGTGCTAGCAGACAGCTCAACTCTGGAAACACCATATATTTT.

The chain couples TRBV27 to TRBJ2-3, with TRBD2 as a possible D gene (5 bases). Germline lookup yields CDR1 MNHEY and CDR2 SMNVEV (reference sequence). The CDR3 contains 13 residues. V lost 3 bases and J lost 9, with 13 bases in between. CDR3 residues: CASSLPLAKTQYF. The CDR3 nucleotides read TGTGCCAGCAGTTTGCCCCTAGCTAAGACGCAGTATTTT.

This clonotype was detected a few times. The V gene is TRBV18, the J gene TRBJ2-2, with 9 bases identical to TRBD1. J gave up 4 bases and V 0 bases, and 6 bases lay outside the gene matches. Germline CDR1 and CDR2: KGHSH and LQKENI. The CDR3 covers 17 residues. The CDR3 here is CASSPPTGGASTGELFF. The CDR3 DNA reads TGTGCCAGCTCACCACCGACAGGGGGTGCGTCCACCGGGGAGCTGTTTTTT. The full variable domain, its missing parts supplied by reference TRBV18 and TRBJ2-2, is NAGVMQNPRHLVRRRGQEARLRCSPMKGHSHVYWYRQLPEEGLKFMVYLQKENIIDESGMPKERFSAEFPKEGPSILRIQQVVRGDSAAYFCASSPPTGGASTGELFFGEGSRLTVL.

The chain has TRBV3-1 and TRBJ2-1, with 7 positions matching TRBD2. The CDR3 is made up of 16 amino acids. Germline loops: CDR1 LGHDT, CDR2 YNNKEL (reference sequence). The trim removed 0 bases at V and 4 bases at J, leaving 6 bases unmatched. The CDR3 loop is CASSQDVQRGYNEQFF. The CDR3 DNA follows: TGTGCCAGCAGCCAAGATGTCCAGCGGGGTTACAATGAGCAGTTCTTC.

This sequence joins TRBV7-8 and TRBJ2-7, with D unclear. V dropped 3 bases and J dropped 3 bases, with 3 bases sitting between them. Germline V CDR1 and CDR2: SGHVS, FQNEAQ. This CDR3 has 11 residues. Written as DNA, the CDR3 is TGTGCCAGCAGCTTCCACTACGAGCAGTACTTC. Its translation: CASSFHYEQYF. The complete variable domain, with remaining parts taken from reference TRBV7-8 and TRBJ2-7, reads GAGVSQSPRYKVAKRGQDVALRCDPISGHVSLFWYQQALGQGPEFLTYFQNEAQLDKSGLPSDRFFAERPEGSVSTLKIQRTQQEDSAVYLCASSFHYEQYFGPGTRLTVT.

The chain carries TRBV28 and TRBJ2-7; D is possibly TRBD2 (5 bases). With 7 bases removed from V and 7 bases from J, the gap between germline ends came to 11 bases. CDR1 and CDR2 (germline): MDHEN, SYDVKM. The CDR3 runs to 11 residues. CDR3 in amino acids: CASTFSGEQYF. The CDR3 nucleotides are TGTGCCAGCACCTTTTCGGGGGAGCAGTACTTC.

This clonotype has only a few counts. The chain links TRBV7-2 to TRBJ1-1, with D unresolved. V gave up 7 bases and J gave up 6 bases, with 15 bases separating them. Per germline, CDR1 SGHTA and CDR2 FQGNSA. The CDR3 sequence is 13 residues long. CDR3 sequence reads: CASKVFSGPEAFF. CDR3 nucleotides: TGTGCCAGCAAGGTTTTCTCTGGGCCTGAAGCTTTCTTT.

The chain joins TRBV7-8 to TRBJ2-1; D is possibly TRBD1 (9 bases). This CDR3 region has 15 residues. Germline V gives CDR1 SGHVS, CDR2 FQNEAQ. Trimming removed 3 bases from V and 9 bases from J, with 18 bases in between. The CDR3 reads CASSLTGTGTSEQFF. The CDR3 DNA follows: TGTGCCAGCAGCTTGACCGGGACAGGGACTAGTGAGCAGTTCTTC.

This chain joins TRBV19 and TRBJ1-5; D is undetermined. This CDR3 has 15 amino acids. The V and J ends lost 3 bases and 0 bases respectively, with 9 bases between them. Germline CDR1 LNHDA, CDR2 SQIVND (reference sequence). CDR3 DNA: TGTGCCAGTAGTATGGGCAGCCATAGCAATCAGCCCCAGCATTTT. It is translated as CASSMGSHSNQPQHF.

This clonotype has at least ten counts. The J gene is TRBJ2-7, the V gene TRBV20-1; 8 bases agree with TRBD2. Germline CDR1 DFQATT, CDR2 SNEGSKA (reference sequence). The CDR3 loop spans 15 amino acids. CDR3: CSLTSGSLGSYEQYF. In DNA form, the CDR3 reads TGCAGCCTCACTAGCGGTAGTTTAGGCTCCTACGAGCAGTACTTC.

This clonotype was observed a handful of times. The chain is built from TRBV29-1 and TRBJ1-5; 7 bases are a match to TRBD1. This CDR3 contains 13 residues. Germline V lookup: CDR1 SQVTM, CDR2 ANQGSEA. After removal of 5 bases from V and 3 bases from J, the junction contained 4 bases not matched to a gene. CDR3 loop: CSVQGQDNQPQHF. The CDR3 nucleotides are TGCAGCGTTCAAGGACAGGACAATCAGCCCCAGCATTTT.

To note about this clonotype: A single base separates this from a much larger clone, so it may be a read error. This rearrangement joins TRBV9 to TRBJ2-5; TRBD2 aligns across 8 bases. The CDR3 runs 14 residues. Germline CDR1 SGDLS, CDR2 YYNGEE. The V segment lost 5 bases and the J segment 5 bases; nucleotides outside the gene matches: 8. This CDR3 is CASSLTSGHETQYF. In DNA form, the CDR3 reads TGTGCCAGCAGTCTCACTAGCGGTCATGAGACCCAGTACTTC.

This clonotype was detected many times. This chain connects TRBV7-9 to TRBJ2-1, with 7 nucleotides matching TRBD1. The length of the CDR3 is 16 residues. V lost 3 bases to trimming and J lost 3 bases; unmatched junction nucleotides: 8. Germline values: CDR1 SEHNR, CDR2 FQNEAQ (reference sequence). CDR3 sequence: CASSFRGQRIYNEQFF. DNA for the CDR3: TGTGCCAGCAGCTTTAGGGGACAGCGAATCTACAATGAGCAGTTCTTC.

The chain's CDR3 is CASSLGTGGNQETQYF. The CDR3 DNA is TGTGCCAGCAGCTTGGGGACAGGGGGCAACCAAGAGACCCAGTACTTC. The chain is built from TRBV5-5 and TRBJ2-5; 11 positions agree with TRBD1. CDR1 is SGHKS and CDR2 is YYEKEE in the germline V gene (reference sequence). Trimming at V came to 0 bases and at J to 0 bases, leaving 1 base not matched to a gene. The CDR3 runs to 16 residues.

The chain recombines TRBV7-8 with TRBJ2-2; 10 nucleotides align to TRBD1. V was pared by 7 bases and J by 5 bases, with 7 bases of the junction left unmatched. The CDR3 has 15 residues. Germline CDR1 is SGHVS and CDR2 is FQNEAQ. CDR3: CASNPGQGGTGELFF. CDR3 nucleotides: TGTGCCAGCAACCCCGGACAGGGGGGAACCGGGGAGCTGTTTTTT.

Remarks on this clonotype: Mismatch with germline at one junction end may stem from a read error. The chain uses TRBV10-2 and TRBJ2-5; D uncertain. This CDR3 comprises 12 residues. Germline CDR1 and CDR2: WSHSY and SAAADI. The CDR3 region has the DNA TGCGCCAGCAGTGAGTCGATGATCCGACGGGTCTTC. It codes for CASSESMIRRVF.

This clonotype was recorded at least ten times. The chain employs TRBV30 and TRBJ1-5; no reliable D call. This CDR3 region has 13 residues. V was cut by 1 base and J by 0 bases, with 4 bases left in between. The germline V gene has CDR1 GTSNPN and CDR2 SVGIG (reference sequence). CDR3 bases: TGTGCCTGGAGTGGTCATAGCAATCAGCCCCAGCATTTT. It codes for CAWSGHSNQPQHF.

This clonotype was counted ten times or more. The chain employs TRBV9 and TRBJ2-3; D could derive from TRBD1 or TRBD2 (6 bases each). V was clipped by 1 base and J by 2 bases, with 11 bases between them. There are 15 residues in the CDR3. Germline CDR1 reads SGDLS; CDR2 reads YYNGEE. CDR3 loop: CASSVTGTSTDTQYF. The CDR3, as DNA: TGTGCCAGCAGCGTAACAGGGACTTCCACAGATACGCAGTATTTT.

The chain recombines TRBV6-6 with TRBJ2-7; the D is unclear. In germline, CDR1 is MNHNY, CDR2 SVGAGI (reference sequence). The length of the CDR3 is 13 residues. V lost 2 bases to trimming and J lost 3 bases, with 8 bases between them. CDR3 sequence reads: CASSYRANYEQYV. DNA for the CDR3: TGTGCCAGCAGTTACAGGGCGAACTACGAGCAGTACGTC.

This chain connects TRBV28 to TRBJ1-6; D is perhaps TRBD1 (5 bases). Germline loops: CDR1 MDHEN, CDR2 SYDVKM. Trimming left V 7 bases short and J 7 bases short, with 20 bases between. There are 16 residues in the CDR3. The CDR3 DNA follows: TGTGCCAGCACCTTCCCCCAGGGCGTGCGAAATTCACCCCTCCACTTT. The encoded protein is CASTFPQGVRNSPLHF.

This clonotype was counted many times. The chain uses TRBV29-1 and TRBJ2-3; D unresolved. Germline V gene data show CDR1 as SQVTM and CDR2 as ANQGSEA. The CDR3 is 13 amino acids. V dropped 3 bases and J dropped 4 bases, with 11 bases sitting between them. The CDR3 sequence: CSVDGVGADTQYF. Written as DNA, the CDR3 is TGCAGCGTTGATGGGGTAGGCGCAGATACGCAGTATTTT.

The V gene is TRBV11-2, the J gene TRBJ1-1; perhaps TRBD1 as D (5 bases). The CDR3 is made up of 16 amino acids. Germline CDR1 reads SGHAT; CDR2 reads FQNNGV. Trimming took 6 bases from V and 0 from J, leaving 17 bases between them. The CDR3 bases are TGTGCCAGCAGTTCTACGGGGGGTAGGGTGAACACTGAAGCTTTCTTT. This gives the protein CASSSTGGRVNTEAFF.

This clonotype has a count of ten or more. The V call is TRBV19, the J call TRBJ1-1; D ambiguous. Trimming took off 1 base at V and 0 bases at J, with 3 bases between the two ends. This CDR3 is built from 13 residues. Germline V gene lookup returns CDR1 LNHDA and CDR2 SQIVND (reference sequence). CDR3 DNA: TGTGCCAGTAGTATAGGGATGAACACTGAAGCTTTCTTT. Translated, it gives CASSIGMNTEAFF. The full variable domain, with the rest looked up from reference TRBV19 and TRBJ1-1, is DGGITQSPKYLFRKEGQNVTLSCEQNLNHDAMYWYRQDPGQGLRLIYYSQIVNDFQKGDIAEGYSVSREKKESFPLTVTSAQKNPTAFYLCASSIGMNTEAFFGQGTRLTVV.

This clonotype was picked up a small number of times. One end of the junction varies from germline; a read error may be responsible. V is TRBV7-2 and J is TRBJ2-6; D is undetermined. CDR3 length equals 16 residues. Germline CDR1 and CDR2: SGHTA and FQGNSA. The CDR3 coding sequence is TGTGCCAGCACCTTAGTTCGATTATCTGGGGCCAACGTCCTGACTTTC. Translated, it gives CASTLVRLSGANVLTF.